These 23 T cell receptor beta chains were sequenced from one sample in a study of PD-1 blockade in mismatch repair-deficient tumors. Clones were sequenced by immunoSEQ multiplex PCR, and TCRdb holds only the in-frame ones, with some missing. The sample carries around 51,000 clones, roughly 80% recorded once. Sequencing was performed on peripheral blood, taken roughly 19 weeks after starting pembrolizumab. These receptors were collected from an adult with mismatch repair-deficient cancer.

V usage is TRBV27 and J usage is TRBJ1-5; no firm D call. CDR3 length: 13 residues. Per germline, CDR1 MNHEY and CDR2 SMNVEV (reference sequence). The V and J ends lost 6 bases and 6 bases respectively, with 12 bases between them. CDR3 sequence: CASSLAGGQPQHF. The CDR3 DNA follows: TGTGCCAGCAGCCTCGCTGGCGGTCAGCCCCAGCATTTT.

V gene TRBV7-2 combines with J gene TRBJ1-4; D possibly corresponds to TRBD1 (5 bases). This CDR3 has 15 residues. Germline V gene data show CDR1 as SGHTA and CDR2 as FQGNSA. V lost 5 bases and J lost 5, with 15 bases in between. The DNA of the CDR3 is TGTGCCAGCAGCATACCGGGACGGATCAATGAAAAACTGTTTTTT. It codes for CASSIPGRINEKLFF. Together with reference TRBV7-2 and TRBJ1-4, the CDR3 gives the full variable domain: GAGVSQSPSNKVTEKGKDVELRCDPISGHTALYWYRQSLGQGLEFLIYFQGNSAPDKSGLPSDRFSAERTGGSVSTLTIQRTQQEDSAVYLCASSIPGRINEKLFFGSGTQLSVL.

This clone was seen once. CDR3 nucleotides: TGTGCCAGCAGCCACTCGGACACGTCCATTCAGTACTTC. Protein: CASSHSDTSIQYF. V usage is TRBV11-1 and J usage is TRBJ2-4, with D possibly matching TRBD1 (5 bases). The germline V gene encodes CDR1 SGHAT and CDR2 FQDESV (reference sequence). The CDR3 length is 13 residues. V was shortened by 5 bases and J by 9 bases, with 14 bases between the two germline ends.

This clone has only a few counts. The V and J genes are TRBV19 and TRBJ1-2; 9 nucleotides agree with TRBD1. Germline V gives CDR1 LNHDA, CDR2 SQIVND (reference sequence). J gave up 3 bases and V 6 bases, and 5 bases lay outside the gene matches. The CDR3 length is 14 residues. In nucleotides, the CDR3 is TGTGCCAGTAGGGGGGACAGGGCGGACTATGGCTACACCTTC. Translating it yields CASRGDRADYGYTF.

CDR3 amino acids: CASSLGEELMNTEAFF. In nucleotides, the CDR3 is TGTGCCAGCAGCTTGGGTGAAGAATTGATGAACACTGAAGCTTTCTTT. This chain uses TRBV5-4 with TRBJ1-1; unclear D gene. The CDR3 extends over 16 amino acids. From germline, CDR1 is SGHNT and CDR2 YYREEE (reference sequence). V lost 0 bases and J 0 bases, leaving 12 bases between the germline ends.

The chain has TRBV19 and TRBJ2-3; no clear D gene. This CDR3 is built from 13 residues. From germline, CDR1 is LNHDA and CDR2 SQIVND (reference sequence). V lost 10 bases and J 0 bases, leaving 11 bases between the germline ends. The CDR3: CATQHASTDTQYF. In nucleotides, the CDR3 is TGTGCCACCCAACATGCTAGCACAGATACGCAGTATTTT. Supplemented by reference TRBV19 and TRBJ2-3, the full variable domain reads DGGITQSPKYLFRKEGQNVTLSCEQNLNHDAMYWYRQDPGQGLRLIYYSQIVNDFQKGDIAEGYSVSREKKESFPLTVTSAQKNPTAFYLCATQHASTDTQYFGPGTRLTVL.

The gene calls are TRBV6-5 and TRBJ1-2, with 8 positions matching TRBD1. Germline assignment: CDR1 MNHEY and CDR2 SVGAGI. V lost 6 bases, J lost 6 bases, and 3 bases stayed unmatched. The CDR3 covers 12 residues. This CDR3 reads CASSTGQDGYTF. CDR3 in DNA: TGTGCCAGCAGCACGGGACAGGATGGCTACACCTTC.

The CDR3 reads CASSPGTLGEQFF. The CDR3 coding sequence is TGTGCCAGCAGTCCAGGGACGTTGGGTGAGCAGTTCTTC. This rearrangement joins TRBV27 to TRBJ2-1; D is tentatively TRBD1 or TRBD2 (5 bases each). V was trimmed by 5 bases and J by 9 bases, leaving 14 bases between them. The CDR3 consists of 13 residues. The germline gives CDR1 MNHEY, CDR2 SMNVEV (reference sequence).

V gene TRBV7-9 combines with J gene TRBJ2-3; D gene unclear. The CDR3 is 12 residues long. Trimming took off 8 bases at V and 5 bases at J, with 11 bases between the two ends. Germline values: CDR1 SEHNR, CDR2 FQNEAQ (reference sequence). The CDR3 nucleotides read TGTGCCAGCGCCCTAAGCCAAGATACGCAGTATTTT. It translates to CASALSQDTQYF.

This clone showed up just once. The rearrangement uses TRBV2 and TRBJ1-2, with D possibly TRBD1 on 6 matching bases. The CDR3 contains 15 residues. Germline V lookup: CDR1 SNHLY, CDR2 FYNNEI. The V end was cut by 4 bases, the J end by 0 bases, with 12 bases between. CDR3 nucleotide sequence: TGTGCCAGCAGTGTTGGCGGGGGCGCTAACTATGGCTACACCTTC. Translation: CASSVGGGANYGYTF. The whole variable domain, filled in from reference TRBV2 and TRBJ1-2, reads EPEVTQTPSHQVTQMGQEVILRCVPISNHLYFYWYRQILGQKVEFLVSFYNNEISEKSEIFDDQFSVERPDGSNFTLKIRSTKLEDSAMYFCASSVGGGANYGYTFGSGTRLTVV.

The chain combines TRBV6-5 with TRBJ2-1, with D unclear. The length of the CDR3 is 15 residues. Germline assignment: CDR1 MNHEY and CDR2 SVGAGI. With 0 bases removed from V and 5 bases from J, the gap between germline ends came to 11 bases. CDR3 sequence reads: CASSYSNIGDNEQFF. The CDR3, as DNA: TGTGCCAGCAGTTACTCGAACATTGGTGACAATGAGCAGTTCTTC.

The count of this clone is one. J is TRBJ2-7 and V is TRBV9; D may be TRBD1 (5 bases). This CDR3 contains 14 residues. Germline values: CDR1 SGDLS, CDR2 YYNGEE. The V end was cut by 6 bases, the J end by 6 bases, with 19 bases between. The CDR3 coding sequence is TGTGCCAGCAACACCCAAGGGGCGCAGAGCGAGCAGTACTTC. This encodes CASNTQGAQSEQYF.

This chain uses TRBV5-6 with TRBJ2-7; D gene uncertain. V was shortened by 0 bases and J by 10 bases, with 11 bases between the two germline ends. CDR3 length equals 12 residues. Per germline, CDR1 SGHDT and CDR2 YYEEEE. CDR3 DNA: TGTGCCAGCAGCTTGGATAGCAGCGAACAGTACTTC. Protein: CASSLDSSEQYF.

Remarks on this clone: The identical CDR3 is also encoded by other nucleotide sequences in the sample. The chain joins TRBV5-1 to TRBJ2-1; 8 positions agree with TRBD2. The V gene end was trimmed by 0 bases and the J gene end by 8 bases; junction bases not matched to a gene: 7. CDR3 length equals 15 residues. CDR1 is SGHRS and CDR2 is YFSETQ in the germline V gene. The CDR3 region has the DNA TGCGCCAGCAGCTTGGCGGGCGGGAGGAGCGATGAGCAGTTCTTC. This sequence encodes CASSLAGGRSDEQFF.

The chain couples TRBV15 to TRBJ1-4, with 9 bases lining up with TRBD1. With V trimmed by 5 bases and J by 10 bases, 8 bases remained unmatched. The CDR3 loop spans 14 amino acids. Germline CDR1 and CDR2: LNHNV and YYDKDF (reference sequence). This chain's CDR3 is CATSVGTGFRKLFF. The CDR3 coding sequence is TGTGCCACCAGCGTCGGGACAGGGTTCCGAAAACTGTTTTTT.

Of note for this clone: A much larger clone differs by one base, so this may be a read error. The same CDR3 can be traced to other DNA sequences in this sample. The rearrangement joins TRBV7-9 to TRBJ2-1, with D perhaps assigned TRBD1 or TRBD2 (5 bases each). The germline V gene encodes CDR1 SEHNR and CDR2 FQNEAQ (reference sequence). The CDR3 length is 15 residues. CDR3 DNA: TGTGCCAGTAGCTTAGCGTATACAGGACGCAATGAGCAGTTCTTC. It encodes CASSLAYTGRNEQFF.

The CDR3 DNA follows: TGCGCCAGCAGCTTGGGGCAGCCAGCTGGAAACACCATATATTTT. Translating it yields CASSLGQPAGNTIYF. The chain carries TRBV5-1 and TRBJ1-3; D unclear. CDR1 and CDR2 from the germline V gene are SGHRS and YFSETQ. The CDR3 is made up of 15 amino acids. The V gene lost 0 bases and the J gene lost 2 bases, with 9 bases spanning the gap.

The chain couples TRBV30 to TRBJ2-7, with D tentatively TRBD2 (5 bases). V lost 4 bases and J 5 bases, leaving 18 bases between the germline ends. The CDR3 totals 14 residues. CDR1 is GTSNPN and CDR2 is SVGIG in the germline V gene (reference sequence). The DNA of the CDR3 is TGTGCCTGGAACCAGGACCTAGCCGGTCACGAGCAGTACTTC. Translation: CAWNQDLAGHEQYF.

This chain uses TRBV25-1 with TRBJ1-2; D not certain. This CDR3 has 14 residues. Germline assignment: CDR1 MGHDK and CDR2 SYGVNS. The V and J ends lost 4 bases and 7 bases respectively, with 16 bases between them. The chain's CDR3 is CASSGGPGFSGYTF. The DNA of the CDR3 is TGTGCCAGCAGTGGTGGTCCGGGTTTTTCTGGCTACACCTTC.

The genes are TRBV5-6 and TRBJ1-1; perhaps TRBD1 as D (5 bases). V lost 0 bases to trimming and J lost 5 bases, with 14 bases between them. CDR1 and CDR2 (germline): SGHDT, YYEEEE. This CDR3 contains 15 residues. CDR3 in amino acids: CASSLERRVSTEAFF. For the CDR3, the DNA is TGTGCCAGCAGCTTGGAGCGCAGGGTCTCGACTGAAGCTTTCTTT.

This chain connects TRBV11-2 to TRBJ2-2; 8 nucleotides align to TRBD2. Germline CDR1 is SGHAT and CDR2 is FQNNGV. This CDR3 has 16 amino acids. V gave up 6 bases and J gave up 5 bases; unmatched junction bases: 11. The CDR3 sequence is CASRSYSGVGTGELFF. In DNA form, the CDR3 reads TGTGCCAGCAGATCCTATAGCGGGGTAGGAACCGGGGAGCTGTTTTTT. The full variable domain, completed using reference TRBV11-2 and TRBJ2-2, is EAGVAQSPRYKIIEKRQSVAFWCNPISGHATLYWYQQILGQGPKLLIQFQNNGVVDDSQLPKDRFSAERLKGVDSTLKIQPAKLEDSAVYLCASRSYSGVGTGELFFGEGSRLTVL.

The chain links TRBV7-6 to TRBJ1-1; a weak D match, TRBD1 (6 bases). Between the trimmed V and J ends, which lost 10 bases and 0 bases, there was a span of 12 bases. This CDR3 is 13 amino acids long. Per the germline V gene, CDR1 is SGHVS and CDR2 is FNYEAQ. The chain's CDR3 is CATATGMNTEAFF. In DNA form, the CDR3 reads TGTGCCACCGCGACAGGTATGAACACTGAAGCTTTCTTT. The full variable domain, its missing parts supplied by reference TRBV7-6 and TRBJ1-1, is GAGVSQSPRYKVTKRGQDVALRCDPISGHVSLYWYRQALGQGPEFLTYFNYEAQQDKSGLPNDRFSAERPEGSISTLTIQRTEQRDSAMYRCATATGMNTEAFFGQGTRLTVV.

The V gene is TRBV9, the J gene TRBJ2-1; possible D gene TRBD2, 7 bases. CDR1 is SGDLS and CDR2 is YYNGEE in the germline V gene. This CDR3 region has 15 residues. Trimming removed 4 bases at V and 7 bases at J, with 18 bases between. The CDR3, as DNA: TGTGCCAGCAGCAGCAGGGGCCTCGGGGGGAATGAGCAGTTCTTC. Protein product: CASSSRGLGGNEQFF.